This TCR beta chain was sequenced in a study of human T cells and chemical hapten exposure. Overall study findings and caveats: No alteration of TCRs above 1 in 1000 frequency was seen with DPC sensitization.

Total RNA came from unfractionated whole blood. Individual cDNA molecules (in the library) carried attached unique molecular identifiers. TCRdb reprocessed the 5' RACE reads via MiXCR and lists one record per CDR3 protein. Seen here are 120,000 to 150,000 distinct CDR3 sequences, around 4.4% observed once, and the top ten hold around 1.4%. This clonotype was seen repeatedly, ten times or more. What it binds is unknown. The ends were cut back, 0 bases at V and 3 bases at J, with 4 bases in the middle. Germline V gene lookup returns CDR1 SGDLS and CDR2 YYNGEE. The CDR3 loop spans 13 amino acids. This TCR was sampled from a female donor in good health. The gene calls are TRBV9 and TRBJ1-5, with no clear D. CDR3 residues: CASSVAVNQPQHF. The DNA for the CDR3 is TGTGCCAGCAGCGTAGCAGTCAATCAGCCCCAGCATTTT.